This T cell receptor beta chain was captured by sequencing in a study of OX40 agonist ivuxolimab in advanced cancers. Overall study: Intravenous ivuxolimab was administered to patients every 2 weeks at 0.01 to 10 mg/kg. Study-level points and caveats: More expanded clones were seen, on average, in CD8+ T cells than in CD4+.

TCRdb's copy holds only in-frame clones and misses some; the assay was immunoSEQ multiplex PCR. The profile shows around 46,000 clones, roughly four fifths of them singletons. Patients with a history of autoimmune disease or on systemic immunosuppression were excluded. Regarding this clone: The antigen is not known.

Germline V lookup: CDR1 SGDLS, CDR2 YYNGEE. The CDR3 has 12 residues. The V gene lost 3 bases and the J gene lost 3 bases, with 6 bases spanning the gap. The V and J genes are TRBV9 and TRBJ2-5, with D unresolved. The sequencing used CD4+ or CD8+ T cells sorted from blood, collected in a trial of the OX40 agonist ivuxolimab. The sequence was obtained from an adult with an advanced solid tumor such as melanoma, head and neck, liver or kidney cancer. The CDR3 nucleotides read TGTGCCAGCAGCGCCCGGGAAGAGACCCAGTACTTC. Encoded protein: CASSAREETQYF. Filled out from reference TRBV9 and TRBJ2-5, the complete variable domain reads DSGVTQTPKHLITATGQRVTLRCSPRSGDLSVYWYQQSLDQGLQFLIQYYNGEERAKGNILERFSAQQFPDLHSELNLSSLELGDSALYFCASSAREETQYFGPGTRLLVL.